The source of this TCR beta chain is a study of CD8 T cells in Susac syndrome. General study points: The study admitted that it had a relatively small number of individuals in its TCR sequencing and HLA analysis.

A note on this clonotype: Antigen unknown.

With random hexamers, roughly 0.45 to 1 ug RNA was reverse transcribed. Multiplex immunoSEQ PCR targeted 54 Vbeta and 13 Jbeta TCR beta segments. TCRdb recomputed calls from the immunoSEQ multiplex PCR reads with MiXCR, one row per CDR3 protein. The sample shows about 150,000 distinct CDR3 sequences, roughly 95% of them seen only once. The V and J ends lost 5 bases and 7 bases respectively, with 12 bases between them. The germline V gene encodes CDR1 DFQATT and CDR2 SNEGSKA (reference sequence). The CDR3 consists of 12 residues. Blood CD8+ and CD4+ T cells underwent high-throughput TCR beta sequencing. FACS enriched CD8+ TEMRA cells, while bulk CD8+ and CD4+ were negatively isolated.

Sequences were obtained from CD8+ T cells from PBMCs. The V gene is TRBV20-1, the J gene TRBJ1-3, with D uncertain. The sequence was collected from a human donor with multiple sclerosis. The CDR3 region is CSAPGPVNTIYF. The CDR3 DNA reads TGCAGTGCTCCCGGGCCGGTGAACACCATATATTTT.